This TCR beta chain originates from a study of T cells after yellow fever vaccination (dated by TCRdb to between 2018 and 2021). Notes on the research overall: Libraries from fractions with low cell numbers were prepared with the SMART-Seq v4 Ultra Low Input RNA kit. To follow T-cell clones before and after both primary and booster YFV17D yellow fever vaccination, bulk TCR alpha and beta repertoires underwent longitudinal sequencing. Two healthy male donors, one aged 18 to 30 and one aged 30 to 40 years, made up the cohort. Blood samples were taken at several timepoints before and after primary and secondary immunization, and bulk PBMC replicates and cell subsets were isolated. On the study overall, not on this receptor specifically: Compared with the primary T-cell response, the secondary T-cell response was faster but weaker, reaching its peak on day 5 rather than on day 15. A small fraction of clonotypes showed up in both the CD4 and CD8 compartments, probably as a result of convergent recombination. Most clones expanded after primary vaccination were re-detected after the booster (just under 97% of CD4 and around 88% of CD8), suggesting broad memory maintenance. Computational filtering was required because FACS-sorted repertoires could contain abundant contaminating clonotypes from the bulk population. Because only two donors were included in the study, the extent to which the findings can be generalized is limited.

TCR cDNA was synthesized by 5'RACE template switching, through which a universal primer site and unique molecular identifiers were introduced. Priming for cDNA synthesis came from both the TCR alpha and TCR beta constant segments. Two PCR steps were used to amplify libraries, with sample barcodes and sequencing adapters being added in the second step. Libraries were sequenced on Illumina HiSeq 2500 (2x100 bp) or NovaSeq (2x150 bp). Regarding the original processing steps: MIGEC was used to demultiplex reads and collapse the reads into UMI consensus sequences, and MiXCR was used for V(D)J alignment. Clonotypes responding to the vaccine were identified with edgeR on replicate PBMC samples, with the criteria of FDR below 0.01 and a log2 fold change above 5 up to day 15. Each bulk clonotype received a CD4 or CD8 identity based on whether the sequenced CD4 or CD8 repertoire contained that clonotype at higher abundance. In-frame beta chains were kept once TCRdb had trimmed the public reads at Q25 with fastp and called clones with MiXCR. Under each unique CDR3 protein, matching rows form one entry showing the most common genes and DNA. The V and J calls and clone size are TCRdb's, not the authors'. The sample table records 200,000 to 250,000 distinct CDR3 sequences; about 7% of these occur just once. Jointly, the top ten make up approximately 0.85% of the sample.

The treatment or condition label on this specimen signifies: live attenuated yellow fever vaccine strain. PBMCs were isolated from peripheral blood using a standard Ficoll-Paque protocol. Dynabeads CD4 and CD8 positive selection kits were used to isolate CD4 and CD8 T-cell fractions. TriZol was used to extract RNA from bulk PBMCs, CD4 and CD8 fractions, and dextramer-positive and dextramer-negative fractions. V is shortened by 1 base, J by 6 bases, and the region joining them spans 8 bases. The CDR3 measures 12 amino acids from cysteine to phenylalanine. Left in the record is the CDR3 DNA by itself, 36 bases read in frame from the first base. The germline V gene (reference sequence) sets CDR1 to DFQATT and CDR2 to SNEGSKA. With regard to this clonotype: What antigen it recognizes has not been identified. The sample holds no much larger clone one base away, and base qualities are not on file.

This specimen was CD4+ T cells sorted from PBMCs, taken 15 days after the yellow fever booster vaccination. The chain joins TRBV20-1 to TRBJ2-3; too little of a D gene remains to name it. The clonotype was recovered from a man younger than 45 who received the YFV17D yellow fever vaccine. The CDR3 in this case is CSARVDGDTQYF. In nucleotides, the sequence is TGCAGTGCTAGAGTTGACGGGGATACGCAGTATTTT.